The T cell receptor (beta chain) under discussion was sequenced for a study of early T cells in non-severe SARS-CoV-2 infection. About the research overall: Sequenced material consisted of bulk RNA (from unsorted whole blood), and chains were unpaired.

A remark on this clonotype: Its antigen remains unidentified.

Broader study findings: Reliance on VDJdb matching favored anti-spike CD8 responses; private and CD4 specificities were missed.

Attachment of unique molecular identifiers was made to individual cDNA molecules. Via MiXCR, TCRdb re-called the 5' RACE reads, giving one row per CDR3 protein. The sample holds 74,000 or so distinct CDR3 sequences, more than 9% seen once. V dropped 4 bases and J dropped 5; count of bases not matched to a gene: 3. The CDR3 runs to 13 residues. Germline V CDR1 and CDR2: SEHNR, FQNEAQ (reference sequence). The V and J genes are TRBV7-9 and TRBJ2-3; 7 nucleotides align to TRBD1. The sequence came from an adult who was a healthcare worker with PCR-confirmed SARS-CoV-2 infection or an uninfected control (not recorded which). Sequenced sample: whole blood. As DNA, the CDR3 is TGTGCCAGCAGCTCTCAGGGGGTAGATACGCAGTATTTT. Translating it yields CASSSQGVDTQYF.